These T cell receptor beta chains were read from a single sample in a study of blood T cell repertoires in COVID-19. The protocol was immunoSEQ multiplex PCR, while the TCRdb copy is restricted to in-frame clones and leaves out a portion. Of some 400,000 clones listed, about nine tenths are singletons. Source material: PBMCs or T cells enriched from blood (not recorded which). These receptors were collected from a young woman who had recovered from COVID-19. The CDR3 runs from the conserved cysteine through the conserved F or W.

V gene: TRBV9
CDR3 length: 16
J gene: TRBJ1-6
CDR3 protein: CASSVTPDSDHSPLHF

V gene: TRBV5-1
CDR3 length: 14
J gene: TRBJ1-2
CDR3 protein: CASSEKTGPDGYTF

V gene: TRBV3-1/TRBV3-2
CDR3 length: 15
J gene: TRBJ1-6
CDR3 protein: CASSAGVSYNSPLHF

V gene: TRBV10-3
CDR3 length: 14
J gene: TRBJ1-6
CDR3 protein: CAISMDRGQSPLHF

V gene: TRBV10-1
CDR3 length: 12
J gene: TRBJ1-1
CDR3 protein: CASSRTGVEAFF

V gene: TRBV6-5
CDR3 length: 14
J gene: TRBJ1-1
CDR3 protein: CASRAGTLNTEAFF

V gene: TRBV5-1
CDR3 length: 19
J gene: TRBJ2-5
CDR3 protein: CASSPGTSGRPGSQETQYF

V gene: TRBV6-6
CDR3 length: 15
J gene: TRBJ2-7
CDR3 protein: CASSYRLSLSYEQYF

V gene: TRBV5-4
CDR3 length: 15
J gene: TRBJ1-2
CDR3 protein: CASSPRQGPVGGYTF

V gene: TRBV28
CDR3 length: 13
J gene: TRBJ1-6
CDR3 protein: CASSLGQWSPLHF

V gene: TRBV3-1/TRBV3-2
CDR3 length: 12
J gene: TRBJ2-3
CDR3 protein: CASSLSVDTQYF

V gene: TRBV3-1/TRBV3-2
CDR3 length: 15
J gene: TRBJ1-1
CDR3 protein: CASSQGGGDAGRAFF

V gene: TRBV11-3
CDR3 length: 15
J gene: TRBJ2-7
CDR3 protein: CASSLRGGSSYEQYF

V gene: TRBV2
CDR3 length: 15
J gene: TRBJ1-5
CDR3 protein: CASSDWDSQYQPQHF

V gene: TRBV18
CDR3 length: 15
J gene: TRBJ1-1
CDR3 protein: CASSLGGEVLAEAFF

V gene: TRBV2
CDR3 length: 11
J gene: TRBJ2-5
CDR3 protein: CASSERPHPNF

V gene: TRBV9
CDR3 length: 14
J gene: TRBJ1-4
CDR3 protein: CASSATGRGEKLFF

V gene: TRBV2
CDR3 length: 15
J gene: TRBJ1-6
CDR3 protein: CASSEEGTGPSPLHF

V gene: TRBV18
CDR3 length: 15
J gene: TRBJ2-7
CDR3 protein: CASSPPTGGGYEQYF

V gene: TRBV2
CDR3 length: 13
J gene: TRBJ1-3
CDR3 protein: CASSVQAGNTIYF

V gene: TRBV4-1
CDR3 length: 17
J gene: TRBJ2-7
CDR3 protein: CASSRLTPGQGHHEQYF

V gene: TRBV30
CDR3 length: 14
J gene: TRBJ1-2
CDR3 protein: CAWDPVWRGYGYTF

V gene: TRBV24-1
CDR3 length: 14
J gene: TRBJ2-2
CDR3 protein: CATSGAANTGELFF

V gene: TRBV5-1
CDR3 length: 16
J gene: TRBJ1-1
CDR3 protein: CASSEMKQGTVTEAFF

V gene: TRBV13
CDR3 length: 13
J gene: TRBJ1-2
CDR3 protein: CASSPTGGDGYTF

V gene: TRBV12-5
CDR3 length: 15
J gene: TRBJ1-1
CDR3 protein: CASGSEGGVRTEAFF

V gene: TRBV5-1
CDR3 length: 17
J gene: TRBJ1-4
CDR3 protein: CASSLGQGTSTNEKLFF

V gene: TRBV5-4
CDR3 length: 15
J gene: TRBJ1-3
CDR3 protein: CASSLGEGVGNTIYF

V gene: TRBV7-8
CDR3 length: 15
J gene: TRBJ2-1
CDR3 protein: CASSYLAGVDNEQFF

V gene: TRBV7-2
CDR3 length: 16
J gene: TRBJ2-2
CDR3 protein: CASSLRIAGNTGELFF

V gene: TRBV29-1
CDR3 length: 16
J gene: TRBJ1-1
CDR3 protein: CSVEGTPNKGNTEAFF

V gene: TRBV28
CDR3 length: 15
J gene: TRBJ2-2
CDR3 protein: CASRSGGGEAGELFF

V gene: TRBV19
CDR3 length: 15
J gene: TRBJ2-7
CDR3 protein: CASSTPGGSSYEQYF

V gene: TRBV27
CDR3 length: 12
J gene: TRBJ2-1
CDR3 protein: CASSHLQGTWFF

V gene: TRBV3-1/TRBV3-2
CDR3 length: 16
J gene: TRBJ2-1
CDR3 protein: CASSQLPGTSGSEQFF

V gene: TRBV9
CDR3 length: 16
J gene: TRBJ2-3
CDR3 protein: CASSMARRGGTDTQYF

V gene: TRBV12-3/TRBV12-4
CDR3 length: 13
J gene: TRBJ1-2
CDR3 protein: CASSGGQGYGYTF

V gene: TRBV5-6
CDR3 length: 13
J gene: TRBJ1-5
CDR3 protein: CASSPGLNQPQHF

V gene: TRBV29-1
CDR3 length: 13
J gene: TRBJ1-2
CDR3 protein: CSVVQGARYGYTF

V gene: TRBV6-2/TRBV6-3
CDR3 length: 14
J gene: TRBJ2-7
CDR3 protein: CASSPLERPYEQYF

V gene: TRBV6-5
CDR3 length: 15
J gene: TRBJ1-6
CDR3 protein: CAGKRDRVRDSPLHF

V gene: TRBV5-1
CDR3 length: 15
J gene: TRBJ2-7
CDR3 protein: CASSLGSSGVWGQYF

V gene: TRBV10-3
CDR3 length: 13
J gene: TRBJ1-5
CDR3 protein: CAISDVGGQPQHF

V gene: TRBV6-1
CDR3 length: 18
J gene: TRBJ1-2
CDR3 protein: CASSEGRGKVWSNYGYTF

V gene: TRBV3-1/TRBV3-2
CDR3 length: 15
J gene: TRBJ1-1
CDR3 protein: CASSQAGAMNTEAFF

V gene: TRBV2
CDR3 length: 14
J gene: TRBJ2-1
CDR3 protein: CASSEAPGVDEQFF

V gene: TRBV3-1/TRBV3-2
CDR3 length: 16
J gene: TRBJ1-6
CDR3 protein: CASSLVPGQINSPLHF

V gene: TRBV24-1
CDR3 length: 21
J gene: TRBJ2-4
CDR3 protein: CATSDLIRPSNREVDKNIQYF

V gene: TRBV10-2
CDR3 length: 11
J gene: TRBJ2-3
CDR3 protein: CASIKSDTQYF

V gene: TRBV5-1
CDR3 length: 11
J gene: TRBJ2-1
CDR3 protein: CASSSEGEQFF

V gene: TRBV6-5
CDR3 length: 13
J gene: TRBJ1-5
CDR3 protein: CASSLMRGQPQHF

V gene: TRBV27
CDR3 length: 13
J gene: TRBJ2-1
CDR3 protein: CASTLGSGNEQFF

V gene: TRBV12-5
CDR3 length: 12
J gene: TRBJ1-2
CDR3 protein: CASSQANYGYTF

V gene: TRBV12-3/TRBV12-4
CDR3 length: 13
J gene: TRBJ1-1
CDR3 protein: CASSLGSGTEAFF

V gene: TRBV9
CDR3 length: 17
J gene: TRBJ2-3
CDR3 protein: CASTPRGASGVLDTQYF